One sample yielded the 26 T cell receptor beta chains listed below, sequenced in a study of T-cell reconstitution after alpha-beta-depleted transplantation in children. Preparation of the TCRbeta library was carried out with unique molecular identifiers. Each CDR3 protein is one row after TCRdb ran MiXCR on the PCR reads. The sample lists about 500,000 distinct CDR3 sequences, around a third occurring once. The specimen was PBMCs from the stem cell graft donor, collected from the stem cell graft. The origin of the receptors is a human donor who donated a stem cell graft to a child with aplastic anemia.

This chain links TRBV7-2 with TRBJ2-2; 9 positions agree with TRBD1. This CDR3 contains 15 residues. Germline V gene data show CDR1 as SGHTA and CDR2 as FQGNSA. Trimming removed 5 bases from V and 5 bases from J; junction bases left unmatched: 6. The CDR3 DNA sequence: TGTGCCAGCAGCCCAGGGACAGGGAGGACCGGGGAGCTGTTTTTT. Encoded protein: CASSPGTGRTGELFF.

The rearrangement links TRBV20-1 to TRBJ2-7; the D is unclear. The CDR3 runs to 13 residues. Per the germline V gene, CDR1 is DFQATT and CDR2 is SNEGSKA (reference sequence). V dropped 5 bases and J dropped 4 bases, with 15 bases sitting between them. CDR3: CSAFTVWNYEQYF. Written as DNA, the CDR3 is TGCAGTGCTTTTACGGTTTGGAATTACGAGCAGTACTTC.

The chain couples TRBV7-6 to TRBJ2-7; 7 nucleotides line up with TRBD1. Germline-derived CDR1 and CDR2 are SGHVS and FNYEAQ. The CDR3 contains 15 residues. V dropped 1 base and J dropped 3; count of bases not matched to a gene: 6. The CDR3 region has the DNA TGTGCCAGCAGCTTAGGGGACAGCCAACACTACGAGCAGTACTTC. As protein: CASSLGDSQHYEQYF.

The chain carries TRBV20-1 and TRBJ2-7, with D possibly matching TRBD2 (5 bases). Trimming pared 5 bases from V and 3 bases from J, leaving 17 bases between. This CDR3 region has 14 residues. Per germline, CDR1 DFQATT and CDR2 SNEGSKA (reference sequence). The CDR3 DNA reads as TGCAGTGCTGCTAAGACCGGGAACAACTACGAGCAGTACTTC. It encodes CSAAKTGNNYEQYF.

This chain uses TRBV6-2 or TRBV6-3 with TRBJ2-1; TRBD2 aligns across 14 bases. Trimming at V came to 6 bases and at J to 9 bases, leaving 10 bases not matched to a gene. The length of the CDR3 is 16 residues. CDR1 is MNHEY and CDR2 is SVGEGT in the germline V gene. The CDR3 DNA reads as TGTGCCAGCAGGGAGGGGACTAGCGGGAGCTTCGGTGAGCAGTTCTTC. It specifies CASREGTSGSFGEQFF.

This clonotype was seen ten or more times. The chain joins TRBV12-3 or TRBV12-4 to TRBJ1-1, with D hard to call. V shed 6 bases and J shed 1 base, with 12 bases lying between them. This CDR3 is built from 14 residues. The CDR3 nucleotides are TGTGCCAGCAGCCCAAGACGTGGGAACACTGAAGCTTTCTTT. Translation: CASSPRRGNTEAFF.

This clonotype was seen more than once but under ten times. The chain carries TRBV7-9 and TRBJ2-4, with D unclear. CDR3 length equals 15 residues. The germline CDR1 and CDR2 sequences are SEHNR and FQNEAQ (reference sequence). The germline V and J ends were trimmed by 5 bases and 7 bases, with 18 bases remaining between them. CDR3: CASSRSSLLGNIQYF. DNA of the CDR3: TGTGCCAGCAGCCGCTCCAGCCTTCTAGGGAACATTCAGTACTTC.

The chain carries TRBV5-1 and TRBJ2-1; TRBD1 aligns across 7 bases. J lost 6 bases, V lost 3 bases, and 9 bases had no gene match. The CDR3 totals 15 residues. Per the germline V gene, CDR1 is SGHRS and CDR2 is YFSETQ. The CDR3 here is CASSSGTAAINEQFF. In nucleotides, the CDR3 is TGCGCCAGCAGCTCCGGGACAGCCGCAATCAATGAGCAGTTCTTC.

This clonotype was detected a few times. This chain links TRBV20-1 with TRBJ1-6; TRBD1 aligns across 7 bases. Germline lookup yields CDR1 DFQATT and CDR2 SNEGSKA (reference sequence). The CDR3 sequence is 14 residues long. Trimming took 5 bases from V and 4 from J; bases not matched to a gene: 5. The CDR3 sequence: CSAWGTDYNSPLHF. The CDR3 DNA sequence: TGCAGTGCTTGGGGGACAGATTATAATTCACCCCTCCACTTT.

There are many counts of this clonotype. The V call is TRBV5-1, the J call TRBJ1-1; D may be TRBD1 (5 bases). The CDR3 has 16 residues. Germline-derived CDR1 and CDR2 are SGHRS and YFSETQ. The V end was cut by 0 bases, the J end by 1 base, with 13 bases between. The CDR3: CASSLGRRGGNTEAFF. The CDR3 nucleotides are TGCGCCAGCAGCTTGGGCCGAAGGGGTGGGAACACTGAAGCTTTCTTT.

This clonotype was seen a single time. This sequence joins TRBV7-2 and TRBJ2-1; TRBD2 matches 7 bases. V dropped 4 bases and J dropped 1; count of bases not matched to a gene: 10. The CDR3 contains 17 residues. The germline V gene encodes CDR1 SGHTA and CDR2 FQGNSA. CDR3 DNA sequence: TGTGCCAGCAGCTCGACCTTGGCGGGAGCGTCCTACAATGAGCAGTTCTTC. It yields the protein CASSSTLAGASYNEQFF.

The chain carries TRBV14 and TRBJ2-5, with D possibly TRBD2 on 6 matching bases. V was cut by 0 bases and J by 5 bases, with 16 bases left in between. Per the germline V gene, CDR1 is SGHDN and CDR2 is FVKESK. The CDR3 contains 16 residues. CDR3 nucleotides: TGTGCCAGCAGCCAAGATTTTGCGGGAAGTAGCGAGACCCAGTACTTC. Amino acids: CASSQDFAGSSETQYF.

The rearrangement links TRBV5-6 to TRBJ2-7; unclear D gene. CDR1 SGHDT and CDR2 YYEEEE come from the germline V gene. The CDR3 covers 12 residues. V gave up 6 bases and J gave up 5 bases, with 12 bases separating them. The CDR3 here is CASKIRDHEQYV. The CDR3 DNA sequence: TGTGCCAGCAAAATACGAGACCACGAGCAGTACGTC.

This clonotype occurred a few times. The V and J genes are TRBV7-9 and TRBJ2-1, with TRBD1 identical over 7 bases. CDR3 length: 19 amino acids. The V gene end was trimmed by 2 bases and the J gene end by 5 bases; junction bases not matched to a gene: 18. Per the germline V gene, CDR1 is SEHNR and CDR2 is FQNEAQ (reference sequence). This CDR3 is CASSLSATGSWEIDNEQFF. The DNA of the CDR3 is TGTGCCAGCAGCTTATCGGCGACAGGGAGTTGGGAAATTGACAATGAGCAGTTCTTC.

The CDR3 loop is CASSHTGQGGYETQYF. CDR3 nucleotide sequence: TGTGCCAGCAGCCACACAGGGCAGGGAGGTTACGAGACCCAGTACTTC. The genes are TRBV5-4 and TRBJ2-5, with D perhaps matching TRBD1 or TRBD2 (6 bases each). Trimming removed 4 bases at V and 5 bases at J, with 21 bases between. CDR3 size: 16 residues. The germline CDR1 and CDR2 sequences are SGHNT and YYREEE (reference sequence).

CDR3 in amino acids: CAISESGGRRNTGELFF. The CDR3, as DNA: TGTGCCATCAGTGAGTCTGGCGGGAGGCGGAACACCGGGGAGCTGTTTTTT. The J gene is TRBJ2-2, the V gene TRBV10-3; 8 bases align to TRBD2. CDR3 length: 17 residues. Trimming cost V 0 bases and J 1 base; bases outside gene matches: 4. From germline, CDR1 is ENHRY and CDR2 SYGVKD.

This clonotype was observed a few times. The CDR3 nucleotides are TGTGCCAGCAGTCTCCCCGAGTCGGGCAGCTCCTACAATGAGCAGTTCTTC. Translation: CASSLPESGSSYNEQFF. This sequence joins TRBV28 and TRBJ2-1; D not resolved. Per the germline V gene, CDR1 is MDHEN and CDR2 is SYDVKM. Trimming shortened V by 5 bases and J by 0 bases, and 17 bases separated the two germline ends. The CDR3 has 17 residues.

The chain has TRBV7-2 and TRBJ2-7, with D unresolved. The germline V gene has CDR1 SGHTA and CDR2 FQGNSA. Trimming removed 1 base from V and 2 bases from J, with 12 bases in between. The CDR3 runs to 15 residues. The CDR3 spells CASSLGPSDTYEQYF. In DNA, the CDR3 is TGTGCCAGCAGCTTAGGCCCCTCTGATACCTACGAGCAGTACTTC. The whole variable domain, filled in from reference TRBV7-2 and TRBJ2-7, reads GAGVSQSPSNKVTEKGKDVELRCDPISGHTALYWYRQSLGQGLEFLIYFQGNSAPDKSGLPSDRFSAERTGGSVSTLTIQRTQQEDSAVYLCASSLGPSDTYEQYFGPGTRLTVT.

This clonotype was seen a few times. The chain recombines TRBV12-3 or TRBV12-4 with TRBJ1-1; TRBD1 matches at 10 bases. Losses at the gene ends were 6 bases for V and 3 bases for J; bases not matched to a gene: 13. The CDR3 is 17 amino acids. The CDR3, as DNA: TGTGCCAGCAGCAGCCCGGGACAGGGGAGAAGGGACACTGAAGCTTTCTTT. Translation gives CASSSPGQGRRDTEAFF.

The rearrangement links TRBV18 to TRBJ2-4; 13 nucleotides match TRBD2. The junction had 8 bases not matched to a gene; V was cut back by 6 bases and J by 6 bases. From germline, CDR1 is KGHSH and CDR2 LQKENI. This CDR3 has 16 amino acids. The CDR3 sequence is CASSQGTSGTGNIQYF. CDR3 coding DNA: TGTGCCAGCTCGCAGGGGACTAGCGGGACAGGAAACATTCAGTACTTC.

The CDR3 spells CASSQHDYEQYF. The CDR3 bases are TGTGCCAGCAGCCAACACGATTACGAGCAGTACTTC. The rearrangement joins TRBV7-2 to TRBJ2-7; no definite D call. Looked up from germline, CDR1 is SGHTA and CDR2 is FQGNSA. Trimming cost V 5 bases and J 4 bases, with 9 bases left between them. The CDR3 totals 12 residues.

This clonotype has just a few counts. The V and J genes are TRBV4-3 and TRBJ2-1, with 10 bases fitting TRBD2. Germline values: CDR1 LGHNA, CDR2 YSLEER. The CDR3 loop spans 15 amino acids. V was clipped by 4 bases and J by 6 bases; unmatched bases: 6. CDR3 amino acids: CASSLGLAKTNEQFF. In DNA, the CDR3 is TGCGCCAGCAGCCTGGGACTAGCGAAGACCAATGAGCAGTTCTTC.

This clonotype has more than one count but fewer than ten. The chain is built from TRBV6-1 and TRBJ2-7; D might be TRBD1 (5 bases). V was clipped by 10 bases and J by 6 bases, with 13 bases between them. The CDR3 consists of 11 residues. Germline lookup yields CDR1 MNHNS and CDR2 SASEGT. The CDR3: CATEQGGEQYV. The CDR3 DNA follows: TGTGCCACCGAGCAGGGCGGCGAGCAGTACGTC.

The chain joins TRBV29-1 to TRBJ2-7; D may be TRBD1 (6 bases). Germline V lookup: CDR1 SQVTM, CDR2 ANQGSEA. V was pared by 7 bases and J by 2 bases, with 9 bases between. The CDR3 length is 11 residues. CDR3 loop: CSGGQAYEQYF. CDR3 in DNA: TGCAGCGGGGGACAAGCCTACGAGCAGTACTTC.

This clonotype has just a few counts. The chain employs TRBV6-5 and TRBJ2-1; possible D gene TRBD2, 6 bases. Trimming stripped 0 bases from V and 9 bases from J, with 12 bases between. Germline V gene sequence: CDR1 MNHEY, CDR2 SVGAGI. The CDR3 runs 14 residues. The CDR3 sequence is CASSYSGPEGEQFF. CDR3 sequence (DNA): TGTGCCAGCAGTTACTCCGGCCCGGAGGGTGAGCAGTTCTTC.

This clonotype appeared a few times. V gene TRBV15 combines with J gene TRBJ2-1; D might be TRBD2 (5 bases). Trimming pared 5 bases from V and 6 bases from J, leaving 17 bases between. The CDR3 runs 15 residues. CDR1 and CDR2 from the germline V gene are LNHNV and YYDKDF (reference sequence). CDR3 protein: CATSPGLGSANEQFF. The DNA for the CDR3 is TGTGCCACCAGCCCCGGTCTGGGTAGCGCCAATGAGCAGTTCTTC.